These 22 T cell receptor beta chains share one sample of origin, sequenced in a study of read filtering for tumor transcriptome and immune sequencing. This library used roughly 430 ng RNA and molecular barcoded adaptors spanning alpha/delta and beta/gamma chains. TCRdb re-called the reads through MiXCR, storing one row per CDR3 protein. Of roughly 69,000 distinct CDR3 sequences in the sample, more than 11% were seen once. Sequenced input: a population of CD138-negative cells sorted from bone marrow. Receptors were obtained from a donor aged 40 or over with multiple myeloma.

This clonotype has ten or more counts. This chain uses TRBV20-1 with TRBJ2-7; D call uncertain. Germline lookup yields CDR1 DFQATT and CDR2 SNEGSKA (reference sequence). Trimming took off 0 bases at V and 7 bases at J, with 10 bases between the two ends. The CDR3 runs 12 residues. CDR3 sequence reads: CSARDLDGEQYF. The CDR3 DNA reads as TGCAGTGCTAGAGATCTGGACGGGGAGCAGTACTTC.

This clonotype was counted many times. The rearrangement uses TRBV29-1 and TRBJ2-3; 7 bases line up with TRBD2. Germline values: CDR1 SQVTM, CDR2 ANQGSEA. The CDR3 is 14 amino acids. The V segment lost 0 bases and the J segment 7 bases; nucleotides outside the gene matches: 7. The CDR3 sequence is CSVEDWTSSNTQYF. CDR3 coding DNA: TGCAGCGTTGAAGATTGGACTAGTTCGAATACGCAGTATTTT.

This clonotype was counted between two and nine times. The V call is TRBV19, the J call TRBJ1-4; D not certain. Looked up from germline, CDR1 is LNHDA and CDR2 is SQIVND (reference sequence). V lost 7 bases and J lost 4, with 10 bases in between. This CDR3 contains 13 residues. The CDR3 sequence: CASIDKYNEKLFF. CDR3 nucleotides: TGTGCCAGTATAGACAAATATAATGAAAAACTGTTTTTT.

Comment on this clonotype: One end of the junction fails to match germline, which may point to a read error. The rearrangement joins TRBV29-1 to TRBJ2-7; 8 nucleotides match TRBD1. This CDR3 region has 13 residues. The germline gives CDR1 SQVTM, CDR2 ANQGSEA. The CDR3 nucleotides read TGCAGCGTACCGGGACAGGAATCCTACGGGCAGTACTTC. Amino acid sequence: CSVPGQESYGQYF.

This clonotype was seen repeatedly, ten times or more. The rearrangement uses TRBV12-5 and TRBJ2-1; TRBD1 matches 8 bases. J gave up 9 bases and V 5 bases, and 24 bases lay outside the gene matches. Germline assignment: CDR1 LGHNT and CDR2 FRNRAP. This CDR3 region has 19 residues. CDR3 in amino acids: CASGPRTGTGWRDSGEQFF. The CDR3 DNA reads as TGTGCTAGTGGTCCCCGGACAGGGACGGGATGGCGAGATAGCGGTGAGCAGTTCTTC.

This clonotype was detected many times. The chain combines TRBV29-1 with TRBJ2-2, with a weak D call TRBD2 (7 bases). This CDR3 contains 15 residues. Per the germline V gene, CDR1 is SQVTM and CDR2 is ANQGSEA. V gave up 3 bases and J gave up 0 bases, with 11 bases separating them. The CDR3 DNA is TGCAGCGTTGATTGGGGGGGCTCGAACACCGGGGAGCTGTTTTTT. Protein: CSVDWGGSNTGELFF.

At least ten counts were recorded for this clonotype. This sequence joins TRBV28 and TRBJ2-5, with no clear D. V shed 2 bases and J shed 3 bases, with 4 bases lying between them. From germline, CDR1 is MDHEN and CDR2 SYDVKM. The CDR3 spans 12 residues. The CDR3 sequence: CASSLTKETQYF. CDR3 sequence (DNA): TGTGCCAGCAGTTTAACCAAAGAGACCCAGTACTTC. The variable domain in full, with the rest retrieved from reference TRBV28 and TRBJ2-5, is DVKVTQSSRYLVKRTGEKVFLECVQDMDHENMFWYRQDPGLGLRLIYFSYDVKMKEKGDIPEGYSVSREKKERFSLILESASTNQTSMYLCASSLTKETQYFGPGTRLLVL.

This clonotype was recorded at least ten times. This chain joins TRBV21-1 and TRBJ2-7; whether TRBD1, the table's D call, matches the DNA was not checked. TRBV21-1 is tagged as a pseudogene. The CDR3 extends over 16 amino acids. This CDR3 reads CASTHPPPGQAYEQYF. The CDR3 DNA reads TGTGCCAGCACACATCCCCCCCCGGGACAGGCCTACGAGCAGTACTTC.

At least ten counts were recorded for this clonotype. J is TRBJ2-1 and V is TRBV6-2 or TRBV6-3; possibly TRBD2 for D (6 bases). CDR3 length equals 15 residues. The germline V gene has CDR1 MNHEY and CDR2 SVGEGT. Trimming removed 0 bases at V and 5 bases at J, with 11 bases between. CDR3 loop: CASSYSGTSHNEQFF. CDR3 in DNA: TGTGCCAGCAGTTACTCAGGGACTTCCCACAATGAGCAGTTCTTC.

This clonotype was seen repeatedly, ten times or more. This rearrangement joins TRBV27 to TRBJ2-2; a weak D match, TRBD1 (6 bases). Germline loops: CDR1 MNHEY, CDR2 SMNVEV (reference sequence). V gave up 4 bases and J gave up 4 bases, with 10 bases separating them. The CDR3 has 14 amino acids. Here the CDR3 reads CASSWDISTGELFF. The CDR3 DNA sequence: TGTGCCAGCAGTTGGGACATCTCCACCGGGGAGCTGTTTTTT.

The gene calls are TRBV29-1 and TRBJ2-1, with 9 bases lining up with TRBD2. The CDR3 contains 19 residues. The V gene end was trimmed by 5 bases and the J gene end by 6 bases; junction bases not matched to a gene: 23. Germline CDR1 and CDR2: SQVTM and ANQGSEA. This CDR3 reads CSVPGPGTSNLGYRNEQFF. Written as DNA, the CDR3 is TGCAGCGTTCCAGGACCCGGGACTAGCAATTTAGGCTACCGCAATGAGCAGTTCTTC.

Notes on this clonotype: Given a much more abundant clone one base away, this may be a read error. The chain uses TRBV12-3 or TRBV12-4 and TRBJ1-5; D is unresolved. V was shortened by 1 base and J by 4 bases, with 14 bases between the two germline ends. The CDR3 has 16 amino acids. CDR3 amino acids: CASSLVGGSLNQPQHF. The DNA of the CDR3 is TGTGCCAGCAGTTTAGTAGGCGGCAGCCTAAATCAGCCCCAGCATTTT.

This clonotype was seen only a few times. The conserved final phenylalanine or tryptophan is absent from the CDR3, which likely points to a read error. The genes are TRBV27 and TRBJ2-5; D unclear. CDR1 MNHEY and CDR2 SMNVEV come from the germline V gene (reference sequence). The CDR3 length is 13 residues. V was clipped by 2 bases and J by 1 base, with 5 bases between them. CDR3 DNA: TGTGCCAGCAGTTTAACTCTCCAAGAGACCCAGTACCTC. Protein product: CASSLTLQETQYL.

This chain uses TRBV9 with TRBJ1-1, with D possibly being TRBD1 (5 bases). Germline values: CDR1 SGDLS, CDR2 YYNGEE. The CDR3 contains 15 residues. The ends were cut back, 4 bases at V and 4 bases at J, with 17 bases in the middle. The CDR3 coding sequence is TGTGCCAGCAGCCCCACAGGACCCTTCGGCACTGAAGCTTTCTTT. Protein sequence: CASSPTGPFGTEAFF.

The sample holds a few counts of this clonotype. CDR3 sequence (DNA): TGTGCTAGTGGTACCCGAGGGCTCGGACTAGGCGGCAAAAACATTCAGTACTTC. It yields the protein CASGTRGLGLGGKNIQYF. This chain links TRBV12-5 with TRBJ2-4, with 7 bases identical to TRBD2. This CDR3 contains 18 residues. In germline, CDR1 is LGHNT, CDR2 FRNRAP. J lost 3 bases, V lost 5 bases, and 16 bases had no gene match.

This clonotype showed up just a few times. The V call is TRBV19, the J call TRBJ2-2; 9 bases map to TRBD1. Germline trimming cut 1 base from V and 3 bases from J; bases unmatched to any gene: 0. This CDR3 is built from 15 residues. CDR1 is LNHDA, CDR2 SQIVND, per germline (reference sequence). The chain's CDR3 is CASSIGTGDTGELFF. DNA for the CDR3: TGTGCCAGTAGTATAGGGACAGGGGACACCGGGGAGCTGTTTTTT.

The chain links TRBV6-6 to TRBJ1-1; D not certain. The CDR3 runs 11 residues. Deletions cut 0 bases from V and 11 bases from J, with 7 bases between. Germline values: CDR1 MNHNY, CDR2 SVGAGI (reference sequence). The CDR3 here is CASSYSREAFF. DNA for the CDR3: TGTGCCAGCAGTTACTCGAGGGAGGCTTTCTTT.

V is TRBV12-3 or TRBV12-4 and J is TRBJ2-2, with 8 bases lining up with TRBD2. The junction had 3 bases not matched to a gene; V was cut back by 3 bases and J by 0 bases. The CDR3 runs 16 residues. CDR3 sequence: CASSFSGGANTGELFF. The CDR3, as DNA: TGTGCCAGCAGTTTTTCGGGGGGGGCGAACACCGGGGAGCTGTTTTTT.

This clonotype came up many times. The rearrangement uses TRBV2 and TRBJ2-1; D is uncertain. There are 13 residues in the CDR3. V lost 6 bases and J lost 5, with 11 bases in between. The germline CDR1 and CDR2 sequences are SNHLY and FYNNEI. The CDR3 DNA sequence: TGTGCCAGCAGATTGGACCTTAACAATGAGCAGTTCTTC. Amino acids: CASRLDLNNEQFF.

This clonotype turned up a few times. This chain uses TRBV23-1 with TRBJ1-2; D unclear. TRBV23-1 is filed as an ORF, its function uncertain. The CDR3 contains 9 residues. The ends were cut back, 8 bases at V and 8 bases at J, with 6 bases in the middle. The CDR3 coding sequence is TGCGCCAGCGGGGTGGGCTACACCTTC. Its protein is CASGVGYTF.

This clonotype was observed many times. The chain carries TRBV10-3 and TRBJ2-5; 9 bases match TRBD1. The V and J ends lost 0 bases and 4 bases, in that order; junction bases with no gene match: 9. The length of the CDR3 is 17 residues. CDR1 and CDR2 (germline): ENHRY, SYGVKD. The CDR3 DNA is TGTGCCATCAGTGAGTCTAAAGGACAGGGGTTTAGAGAGACCCAGTACTTC. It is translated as CAISESKGQGFRETQYF.

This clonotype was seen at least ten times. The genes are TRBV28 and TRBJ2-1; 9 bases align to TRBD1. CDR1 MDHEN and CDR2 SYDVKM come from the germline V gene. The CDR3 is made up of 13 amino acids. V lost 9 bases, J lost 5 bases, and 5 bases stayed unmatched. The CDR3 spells CASFGTGNNEQFF. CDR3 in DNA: TGTGCCAGTTTCGGGACAGGGAACAATGAGCAGTTCTTC.